This is a list of T cell receptor beta chains from one sample in a study of early T cells in non-severe SARS-CoV-2 infection. One entry per CDR3 protein results from TCRdb running MiXCR on the 5' RACE reads. The table lists under 60,000 distinct CDR3 sequences, around 8% of them singletons, with 8.5% to 10% in the top ten. The specimen sequenced was whole blood. The receptors originated from an adult who was a healthcare worker with PCR-confirmed SARS-CoV-2 infection or an uninfected control (not recorded which). The CDR3 runs from the conserved cysteine through the conserved F or W. Each record gives: V gene, clone size, CDR3 protein. Size tells how often a clone was seen (once, few, many) or the class of an expanded clone, and some rows leave it out.

>TRBV10-3|NA
CAISESALASSSYEQYF
>TRBV6-1|NA
CASSAASGVTGELFF
>TRBV28|NA
CASVAEETQYF
>TRBV7-6|many
CASSAGTGAYSNQPQHF
>TRBV12-3/TRBV12-4|many
CASSPGTGVQETQYF
>TRBV7-3|many
CASSLKGTGGPAFF
>TRBV28|few
CATRTGVNEQFF
>TRBV9|NA
CASSMNRDRNTGELFF
>TRBV29-1|many
CSVPLSGGSSYEQYF
>TRBV28|many
CAIIQGEGYTF
>TRBV28|few
CASSAPGTGTNTIYF
>TRBV11-2|NA
CASSPSQGKGYTF
>TRBV20-1|NA
CSTSTGGGEQYF
>TRBV20-1|NA
CSAKGLGNEQFF
>TRBV6-1|NA
CASTLVAGGQDTQYF
>TRBV11-2|many
CASSLDGGGNTEAFF
>TRBV10-3|many
CAISGSGSYEQYF
>TRBV19|few
CASSGRLDTQYF
>TRBV20-1|NA
CSANNHGTIGTDTQYF
>TRBV20-1|NA
CSARDNRGPSRETQYF
>TRBV6-5|NA
CASRQGLTSNQPQHF
>TRBV7-2|NA
CASSLTPGSYNEQFF
>TRBV6-2/TRBV6-3|few
CASSFVLADATSTDTQYF
>TRBV7-2|NA
CASSIRHVNTGELFF
>TRBV27|many
CASSFSHYSNQPQHF
>TRBV14|few
CASSQSRNYGYTF
>TRBV9|few
CASSVEGVSNQPQHF
>TRBV5-1|NA
CASSVDRGDEKLFF
>TRBV20-1|few
CSARVASSQYEQYF
>TRBV12-3/TRBV12-4|many
CASSPAPVGGHTGELFF
>TRBV6-5|many
CASNPRVAVTGELFF
>TRBV6-6|NA
CASRTTAATNEKLFF
>TRBV5-1|NA
CASSQGTGIGGELFF
>TRBV12-3/TRBV12-4|NA
CASSLGPGRNPSTDTQYF
>TRBV10-2|many
CASSDGTGFLDGYTF
>TRBV6-2/TRBV6-3|few
CASERAGGGPYNEQFF
>TRBV4-2|many
CASSLLAGDHSEQFF
>TRBV10-3|few
CAISDDPFGNTIYF
>TRBV5-1|NA
CASSSERKAFF
>TRBV5-1|few
CASSLKWRTSGDTTLHRTDTQYF
>TRBV5-1|few
CASSLGASGIGYTF
>TRBV5-1|few
CASSLPGQGRFYEQYF
>TRBV12-3/TRBV12-4|many
CASSLDPSNEQFF
>TRBV5-6|few
CASSLGTGNEKLFF
>TRBV11-2|many
CASSLGTSGSSHEQFF
>TRBV12-3/TRBV12-4|few
CASSFLAGLSGANVLTF
>TRBV6-2/TRBV6-3|few
CASSSGQSSYEQYF